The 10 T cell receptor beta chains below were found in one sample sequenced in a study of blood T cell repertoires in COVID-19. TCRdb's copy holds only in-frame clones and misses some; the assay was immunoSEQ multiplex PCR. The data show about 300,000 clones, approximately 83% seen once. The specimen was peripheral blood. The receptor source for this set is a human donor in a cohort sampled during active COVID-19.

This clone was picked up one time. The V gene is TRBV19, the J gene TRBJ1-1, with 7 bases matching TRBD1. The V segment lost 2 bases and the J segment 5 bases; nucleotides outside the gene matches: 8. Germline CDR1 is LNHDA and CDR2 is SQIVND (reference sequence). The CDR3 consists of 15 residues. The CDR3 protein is CASSIWTGGNTEAFF. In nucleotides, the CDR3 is TGTGCCAGTAGTATATGGACAGGAGGGAATACTGAAGCTTTCTTT.

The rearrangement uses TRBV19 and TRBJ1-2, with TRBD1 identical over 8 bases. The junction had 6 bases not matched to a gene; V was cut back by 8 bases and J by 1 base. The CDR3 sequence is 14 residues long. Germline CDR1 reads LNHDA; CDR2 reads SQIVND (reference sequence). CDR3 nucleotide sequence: TGTGCCAGTCAGGGACAGGATCTTAACTATGGCTACACCTTC. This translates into CASQGQDLNYGYTF.

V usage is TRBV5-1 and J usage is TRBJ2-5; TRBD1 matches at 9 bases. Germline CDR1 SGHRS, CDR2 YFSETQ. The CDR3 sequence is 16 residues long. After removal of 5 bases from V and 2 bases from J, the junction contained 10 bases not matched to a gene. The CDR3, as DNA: TGCGCCAGCAGTATCGGGACAGGGACTCTACAAGAGACCCAGTACTTC. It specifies CASSIGTGTLQETQYF.

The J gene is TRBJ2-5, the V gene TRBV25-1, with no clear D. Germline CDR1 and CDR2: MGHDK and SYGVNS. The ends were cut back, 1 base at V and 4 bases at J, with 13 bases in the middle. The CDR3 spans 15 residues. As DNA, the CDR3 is TGTGCCAGCAGTGAATCCACCCGAGTTGCAGAGACCCAGTACTTC. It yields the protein CASSESTRVAETQYF.

As DNA, the CDR3 is TGTGCCAGCAGCTTGGGGGGGAGGCAGGGCCAAGAGACCCAGTACTTC. It translates to CASSLGGRQGQETQYF. J is TRBJ2-5 and V is TRBV5-4, with D possibly matching TRBD2 (6 bases). The CDR3 contains 16 residues. V was trimmed by 0 bases and J by 1 base, leaving 13 bases between them. CDR1 and CDR2 (germline): SGHNT, YYREEE (reference sequence).

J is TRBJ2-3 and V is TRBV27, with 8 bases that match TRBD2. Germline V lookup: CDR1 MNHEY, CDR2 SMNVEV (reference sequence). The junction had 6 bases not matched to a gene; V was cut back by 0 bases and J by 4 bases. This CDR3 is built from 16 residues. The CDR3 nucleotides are TGTGCCAGCAGTTTATCCCTTCGGGGGGGGGCAGATACGCAGTATTTT. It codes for CASSLSLRGGADTQYF.

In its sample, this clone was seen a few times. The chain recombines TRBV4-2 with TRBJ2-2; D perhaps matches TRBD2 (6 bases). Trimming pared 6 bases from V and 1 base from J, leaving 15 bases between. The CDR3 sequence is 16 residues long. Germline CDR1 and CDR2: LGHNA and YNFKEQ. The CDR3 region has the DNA TGTGCCAGCAGTAGAATCATAGCGGAGAACACCGGGGAGCTGTTTTTT. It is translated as CASSRIIAENTGELFF.

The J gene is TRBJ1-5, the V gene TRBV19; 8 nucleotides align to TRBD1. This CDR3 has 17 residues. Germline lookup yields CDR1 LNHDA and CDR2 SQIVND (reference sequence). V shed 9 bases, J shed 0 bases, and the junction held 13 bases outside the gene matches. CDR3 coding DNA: TGTGCCAGGGTGACCAGGGGGCGAGATCGTAGCAATCAGCCCCAGCATTTT. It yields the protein CARVTRGRDRSNQPQHF.

This chain's CDR3 is CASSFDRGGGGEQFF. The CDR3 nucleotides read TGCGCCAGCAGCTTTGACAGGGGAGGTGGGGGTGAGCAGTTCTTC. The J gene is TRBJ2-1, the V gene TRBV5-1; 8 bases agree with TRBD1. This CDR3 has 15 amino acids. V was clipped by 2 bases and J by 9 bases; unmatched bases: 10. The germline CDR1 and CDR2 sequences are SGHRS and YFSETQ.

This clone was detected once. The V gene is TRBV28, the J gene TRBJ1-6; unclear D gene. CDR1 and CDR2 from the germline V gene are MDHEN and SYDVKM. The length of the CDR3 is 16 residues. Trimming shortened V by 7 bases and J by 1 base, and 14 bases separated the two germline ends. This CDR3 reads CASKVPRVSYNSPLHF. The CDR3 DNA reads TGTGCCAGCAAGGTGCCTAGAGTATCCTATAATTCACCCCTCCACTTT.